This T cell receptor (beta chain) is drawn from a study of radiation and T cells in renal cell carcinoma. This CDR3 is 15 amino acids long. Trimming removed 0 bases at V and 4 bases at J, with 12 bases between. Germline V gives CDR1 KGHSH, CDR2 LQKENI. Time point defined: blood 4 weeks post-SBRT, at nephrectomy. Treatment given: 15 Gy SBRT to primary tumor, nephrectomy 4 weeks later. Nephrectomy followed 15 Gy stereotactic body radiation by 4 weeks. After SBRT, blood was collected at 2 and 4 weeks, plus baseline. Libraries were prepared by immunoSEQ multiplex PCR; TCRdb keeps only in-frame clonotypes and omits some of them. The sample shows approximately 43,000 clones, 65% to 85% of them seen only once.

The chain has TRBV18 and TRBJ1-1; TRBD1 might be the D (5 bases). Sequenced material: blood, taken from a patient whose treatment included radiotherapy and nephrectomy. This sequence was found in a woman in her 70s with renal cell carcinoma. CDR3 protein: CASSPPSLGGTEAFF. The DNA for the CDR3 is TGTGCCAGCTCACCACCTTCTCTGGGGGGCACTGAAGCTTTCTTT.